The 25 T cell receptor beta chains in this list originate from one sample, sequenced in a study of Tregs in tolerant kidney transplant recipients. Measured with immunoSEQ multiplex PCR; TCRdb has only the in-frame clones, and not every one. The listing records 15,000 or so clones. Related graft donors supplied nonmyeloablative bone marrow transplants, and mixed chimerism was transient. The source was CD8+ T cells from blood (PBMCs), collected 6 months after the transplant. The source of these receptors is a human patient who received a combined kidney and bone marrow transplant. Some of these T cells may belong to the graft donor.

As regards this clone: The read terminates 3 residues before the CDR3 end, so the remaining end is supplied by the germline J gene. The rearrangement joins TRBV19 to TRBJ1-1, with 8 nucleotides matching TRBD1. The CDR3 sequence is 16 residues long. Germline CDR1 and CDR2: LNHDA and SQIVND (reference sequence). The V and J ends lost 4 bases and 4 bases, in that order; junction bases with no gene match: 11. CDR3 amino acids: CASSTHDRGSATEAFF. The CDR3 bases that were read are TGTGCCAGTAGTACTCACGACAGGGGATCCGCCACTGAA.

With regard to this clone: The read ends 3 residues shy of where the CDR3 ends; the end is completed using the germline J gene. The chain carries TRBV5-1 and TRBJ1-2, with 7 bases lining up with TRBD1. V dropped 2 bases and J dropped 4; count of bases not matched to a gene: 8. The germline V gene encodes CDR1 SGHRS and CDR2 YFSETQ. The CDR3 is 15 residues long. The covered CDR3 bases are TGCGCCAGCAGCTTTACAGGGGCGCAGGCCTATGGC. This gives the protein CASSFTGAQAYG. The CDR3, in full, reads CASSFTGAQAYGYTF.

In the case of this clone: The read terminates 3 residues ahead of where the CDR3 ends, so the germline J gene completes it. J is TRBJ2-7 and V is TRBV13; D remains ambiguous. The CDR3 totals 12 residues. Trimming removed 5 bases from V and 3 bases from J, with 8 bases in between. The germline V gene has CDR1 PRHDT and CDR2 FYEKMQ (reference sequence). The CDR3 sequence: CASSLRLYEQYF. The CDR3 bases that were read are TGTGCCAGCAGCCTACGCCTCTACGAG.

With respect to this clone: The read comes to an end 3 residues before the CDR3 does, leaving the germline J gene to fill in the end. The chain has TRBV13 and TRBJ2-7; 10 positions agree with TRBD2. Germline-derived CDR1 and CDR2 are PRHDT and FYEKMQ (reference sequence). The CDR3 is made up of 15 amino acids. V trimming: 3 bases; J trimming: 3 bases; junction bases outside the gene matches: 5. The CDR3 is CASSFGASGGYEQYF. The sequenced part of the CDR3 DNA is TGTGCCAGCAGCTTCGGTGCTAGCGGGGGCTACGAG.

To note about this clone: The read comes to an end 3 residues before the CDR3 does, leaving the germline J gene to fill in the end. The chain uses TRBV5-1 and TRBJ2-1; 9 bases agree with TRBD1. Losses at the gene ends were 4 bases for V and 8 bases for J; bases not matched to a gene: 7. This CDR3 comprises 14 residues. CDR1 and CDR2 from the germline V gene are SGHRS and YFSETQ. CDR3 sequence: CASSHRGRADEQFF. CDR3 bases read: TGCGCCAGCAGCCACAGGGGGCGCGCGGATGAG.

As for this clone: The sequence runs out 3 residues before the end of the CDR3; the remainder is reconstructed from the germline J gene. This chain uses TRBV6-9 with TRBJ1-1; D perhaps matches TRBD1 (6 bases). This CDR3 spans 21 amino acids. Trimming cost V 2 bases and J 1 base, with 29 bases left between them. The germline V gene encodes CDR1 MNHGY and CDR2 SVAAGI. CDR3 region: CASSYRGGSYSGFQGNTEAFF. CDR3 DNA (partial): TGTGCCAGCAGTTATAGGGGGGGATCTTACTCCGGATTTCAGGGGAACACTGAA.

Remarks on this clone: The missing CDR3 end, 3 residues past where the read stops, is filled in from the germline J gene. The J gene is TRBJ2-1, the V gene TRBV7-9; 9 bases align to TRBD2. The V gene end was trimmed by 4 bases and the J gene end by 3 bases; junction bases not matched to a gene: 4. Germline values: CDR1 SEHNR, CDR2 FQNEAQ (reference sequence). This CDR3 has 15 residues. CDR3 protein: CASSSGTSNYNEQFF. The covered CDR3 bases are TGTGCCAGCAGCTCCGGGACTAGCAACTACAATGAG.

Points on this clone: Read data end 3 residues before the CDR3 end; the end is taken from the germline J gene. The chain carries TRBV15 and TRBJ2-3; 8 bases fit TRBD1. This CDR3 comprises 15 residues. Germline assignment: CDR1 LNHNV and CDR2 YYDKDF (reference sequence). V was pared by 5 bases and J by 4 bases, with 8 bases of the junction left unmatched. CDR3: CATSAGQVLSDTQYF. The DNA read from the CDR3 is TGTGCCACCAGCGCGGGACAGGTTTTATCAGATACG.

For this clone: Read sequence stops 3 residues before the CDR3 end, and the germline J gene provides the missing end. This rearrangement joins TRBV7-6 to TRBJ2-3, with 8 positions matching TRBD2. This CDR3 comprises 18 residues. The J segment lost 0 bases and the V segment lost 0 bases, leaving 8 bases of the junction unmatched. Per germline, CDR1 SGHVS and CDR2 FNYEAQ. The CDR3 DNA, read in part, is TGTGCCAGCAGCTTAGCGCCTAGCGGGCCACCTAGCACAGATACG. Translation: CASSLAPSGPPSTDT. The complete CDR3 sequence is CASSLAPSGPPSTDTQYF.

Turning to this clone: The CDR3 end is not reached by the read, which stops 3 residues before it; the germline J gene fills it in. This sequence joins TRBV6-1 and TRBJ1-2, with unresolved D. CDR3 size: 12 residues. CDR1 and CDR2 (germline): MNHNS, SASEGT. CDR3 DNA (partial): TGTGCCAGCAGTGAAAGGGCCCACGAC. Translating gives CASSERAHD. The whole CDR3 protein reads CASSERAHDYTF.

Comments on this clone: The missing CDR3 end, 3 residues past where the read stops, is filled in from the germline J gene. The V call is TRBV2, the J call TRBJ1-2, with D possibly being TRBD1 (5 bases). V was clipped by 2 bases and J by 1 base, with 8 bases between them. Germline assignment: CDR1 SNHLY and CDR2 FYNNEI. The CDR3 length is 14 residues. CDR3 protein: CASSEYRSNYGYTF. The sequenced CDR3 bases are TGTGCCAGCAGTGAATACAGGAGTAACTATGGC.

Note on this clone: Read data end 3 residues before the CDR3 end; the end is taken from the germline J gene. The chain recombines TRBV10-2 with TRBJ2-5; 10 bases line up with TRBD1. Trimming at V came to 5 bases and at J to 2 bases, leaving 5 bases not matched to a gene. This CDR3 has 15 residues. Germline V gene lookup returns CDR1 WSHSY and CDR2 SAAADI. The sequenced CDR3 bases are TGCGCCAGCAGTCCCGGGACAGGGGTACAAGAGACC. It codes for CASSPGTGVQET. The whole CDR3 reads CASSPGTGVQETQYF.

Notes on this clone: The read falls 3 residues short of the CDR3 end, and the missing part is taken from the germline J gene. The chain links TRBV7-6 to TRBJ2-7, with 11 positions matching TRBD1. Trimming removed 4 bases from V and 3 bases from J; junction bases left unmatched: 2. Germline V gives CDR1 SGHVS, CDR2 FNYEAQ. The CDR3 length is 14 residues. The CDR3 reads CASSSGTGGYEQYF. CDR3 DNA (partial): TGTGCCAGCAGCTCCGGGACAGGGGGCTACGAG.

The covered CDR3 bases are TGTGCCAGCAGCTTCCCTCGACAGGGGAGTGAGACC. This encodes CASSFPRQGSET. Given in full, the CDR3 is CASSFPRQGSETQYF. The V and J genes are TRBV14 and TRBJ2-5, with 8 bases identical to TRBD1. The read gets to within 3 residues of the CDR3 end, and the germline J gene fills in the rest. There are 15 residues in the CDR3. From germline, CDR1 is SGHDN and CDR2 FVKESK. V was clipped by 5 bases and J by 5 bases; unmatched bases: 10.

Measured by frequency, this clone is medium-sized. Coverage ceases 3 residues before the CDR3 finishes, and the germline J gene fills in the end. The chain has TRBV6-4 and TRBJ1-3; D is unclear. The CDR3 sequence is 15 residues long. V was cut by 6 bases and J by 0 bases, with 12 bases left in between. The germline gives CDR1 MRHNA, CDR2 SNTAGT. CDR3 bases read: TGTGCCAGCAGACGCCCAGGCCTCTCTGGAAACACC. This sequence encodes CASRRPGLSGNT. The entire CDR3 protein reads CASRRPGLSGNTIYF.

The CDR3: CAWSYWTGSGELFF. The part of the CDR3 DNA that was read is TGTGCCTGGAGTTATTGGACAGGGTCCGGGGAG. The chain is built from TRBV30 and TRBJ2-2; 8 nucleotides align to TRBD1. The read ends 3 residues shy of where the CDR3 ends; the end is completed using the germline J gene. The V segment lost 2 bases and the J segment 6 bases; nucleotides outside the gene matches: 5. This CDR3 has 14 amino acids. Germline V lookup: CDR1 GTSNPN, CDR2 SVGIG (reference sequence).

The sequenced part of the CDR3 DNA is TGCAGTGCTAGAGACGGTAGTAACTATGGC. It codes for CSARDGSNYG. The complete CDR3 sequence is CSARDGSNYGYTF. This chain joins TRBV20-1 and TRBJ1-2; D call uncertain. The read terminates 3 residues ahead of where the CDR3 ends, so the germline J gene completes it. V was cut by 0 bases and J by 1 base, with 6 bases left in between. The germline gives CDR1 DFQATT, CDR2 SNEGSKA (reference sequence). The CDR3 sequence is 13 residues long.

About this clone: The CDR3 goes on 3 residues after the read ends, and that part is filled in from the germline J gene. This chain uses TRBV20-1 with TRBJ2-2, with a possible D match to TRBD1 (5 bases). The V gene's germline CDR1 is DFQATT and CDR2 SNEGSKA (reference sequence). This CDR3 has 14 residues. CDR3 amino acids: CSASLPTDNSPLFF. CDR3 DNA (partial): TGCAGTGCTTCTCTCCCGACAGATAATTCACCG.

The CDR3 is CASSLPGQGDQPQHF. The CDR3 bases that were read are TGCGCCAGCAGCTTGCCGGGACAAGGGGATCAGCCC. The V and J genes are TRBV5-1 and TRBJ1-5; a weak D match, TRBD1 (6 bases). Read data end 3 residues before the CDR3 end; the end is taken from the germline J gene. The germline V and J ends were trimmed by 1 base and 5 bases, with 13 bases remaining between them. The CDR3 consists of 15 residues. The germline gives CDR1 SGHRS, CDR2 YFSETQ.

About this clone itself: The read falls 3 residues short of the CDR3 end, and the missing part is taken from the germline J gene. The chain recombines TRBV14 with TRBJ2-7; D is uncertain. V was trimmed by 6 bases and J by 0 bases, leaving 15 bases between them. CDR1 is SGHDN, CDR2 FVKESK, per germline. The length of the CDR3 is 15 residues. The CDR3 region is CASSPFYDTSYEQYF. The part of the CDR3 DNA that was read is TGTGCCAGCAGTCCCTTTTATGACACCTCCTACGAG.

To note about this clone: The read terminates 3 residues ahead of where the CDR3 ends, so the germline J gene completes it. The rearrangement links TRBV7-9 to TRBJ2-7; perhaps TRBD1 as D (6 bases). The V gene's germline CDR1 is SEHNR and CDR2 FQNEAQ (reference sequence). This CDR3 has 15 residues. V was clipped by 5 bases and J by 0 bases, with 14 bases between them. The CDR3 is CASSATGRGSYEQYF. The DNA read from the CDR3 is TGTGCCAGCAGCGCAACAGGGCGTGGCTCCTACGAG.

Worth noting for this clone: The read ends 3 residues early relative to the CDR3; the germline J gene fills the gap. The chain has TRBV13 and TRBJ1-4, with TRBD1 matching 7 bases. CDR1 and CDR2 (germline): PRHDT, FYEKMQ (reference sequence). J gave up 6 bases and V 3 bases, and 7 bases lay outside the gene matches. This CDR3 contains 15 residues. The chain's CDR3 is CASSFRTGPYEKLFF. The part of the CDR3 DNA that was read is TGTGCCAGCAGCTTCCGGACAGGCCCATATGAAAAA. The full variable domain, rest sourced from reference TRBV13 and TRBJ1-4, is AAGVIQSPRHLIKEKRETATLKCYPIPRHDTVYWYQQGPGQDPQFLISFYEKMQSDKGSIPDRFSAQQFSDYHSELNMSSLELGDSALYFCASSFRTGPYEKLFFGSGTQLSVL.

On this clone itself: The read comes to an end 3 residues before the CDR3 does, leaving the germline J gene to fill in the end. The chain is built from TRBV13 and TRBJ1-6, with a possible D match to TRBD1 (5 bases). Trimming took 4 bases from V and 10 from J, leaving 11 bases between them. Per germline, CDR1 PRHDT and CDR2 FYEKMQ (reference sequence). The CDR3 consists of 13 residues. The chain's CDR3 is CASSSDSGSPLHF. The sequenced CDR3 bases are TGTGCCAGCAGCTCAGACAGCGGGTCACCC.

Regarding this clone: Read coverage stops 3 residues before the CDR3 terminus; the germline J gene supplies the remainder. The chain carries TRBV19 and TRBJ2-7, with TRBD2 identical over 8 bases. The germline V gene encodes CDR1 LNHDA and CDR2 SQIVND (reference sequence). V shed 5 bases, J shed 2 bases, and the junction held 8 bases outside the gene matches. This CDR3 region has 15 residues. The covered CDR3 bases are TGTGCCAGTAGTCCCGGGGGGGAACTAGCCTACGAG. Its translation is CASSPGGELAYE. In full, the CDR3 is CASSPGGELAYEQYF.

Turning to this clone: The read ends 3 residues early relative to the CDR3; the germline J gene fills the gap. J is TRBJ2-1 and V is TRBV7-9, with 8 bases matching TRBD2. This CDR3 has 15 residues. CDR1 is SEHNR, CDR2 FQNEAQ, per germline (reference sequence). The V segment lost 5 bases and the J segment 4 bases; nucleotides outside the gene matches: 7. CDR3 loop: CASSPGTSFYNEQFF. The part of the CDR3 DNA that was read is TGTGCCAGCAGCCCCGGGACTAGTTTTTACAATGAG.